These T cell receptor beta chains were read from a single sample in a study of monozygotic twins with inflammatory bowel disease. With the 5' RACE reads reprocessed, TCRdb shows one record per CDR3 protein and no DNA. The sample table includes some 200,000 distinct CDR3 sequences. The specimen was blood. The receptor set was obtained from a human donor with ulcerative colitis or Crohn's disease, or a healthy co-twin of an affected twin (not recorded which). Each CDR3 is given with its conserved first and last residue. Fields, in order: J gene, V gene, CDR3 protein.

TRBJ2-5 | TRBV28 | CASFPGRTQETQYF
TRBJ2-1 | TRBV7-3 | CASSFGDGTYNEQFF
TRBJ2-2 | TRBV19 | CASKLQGSTGELFF
TRBJ1-2 | TRBV28 | CASSFLRQVGYTF
TRBJ2-3 | TRBV29-1 | CSEETHRTDTQYF
TRBJ2-1 | TRBV4-2 | CASGGFREQFF
TRBJ1-5 | TRBV3-1 | CASSDNHRGRQPQHF
TRBJ1-1 | TRBV5-4 | CASSLWIEGPSWLAFF
TRBJ1-2 | TRBV18 | CASSPETGEHYGYTF
TRBJ2-3 | TRBV30 | CAWSVGLADTDTQYF
TRBJ2-1 | TRBV5-1 | CASSQQGNEQFF
TRBJ2-5 | TRBV5-5 | CASSLGGVTGETQYF
TRBJ2-1 | TRBV6-2/TRBV6-3 | CASSPYITGGLINEQFF
TRBJ2-7 | TRBV7-9 | CASSGQGVGEQYF
TRBJ2-1 | TRBV5-4 | CASSVNLLTGYNEQFF
TRBJ2-2 | TRBV10-3 | CAINTGLANTGELFF
TRBJ1-5 | TRBV19 | CASRVTGDSNQPQHF
TRBJ1-2 | TRBV7-3 | CASSLTDKGTRAF
TRBJ2-3 | TRBV5-1 | CASSSLGDTQYF
TRBJ2-2 | TRBV12-3/TRBV12-4 | CASTMSGLDTGELFF
TRBJ1-2 | TRBV5-1 | CASSLDGGRYGYTF
TRBJ2-1 | TRBV6-5 | CASSYWGGLDNEQFF
TRBJ1-5 | TRBV4-2 | CASSQTGSQPQHF
TRBJ1-3 | TRBV3-1 | CASSQDWSRAPYF
TRBJ1-1 | TRBV3-1 | CASSVGQGSSTEAFF
TRBJ1-6 | TRBV20-1 | CSAVPGGSYHSPLHF